This entry concerns a single TCR beta chain. Produced via immunoSEQ multiplex PCR; TCRdb's table is partial and in-frame only. The data show approximately 300,000 clones, approximately 88% seen once. CDR1 and CDR2 (germline): LNHDA, SQIVND (reference sequence). Trimming removed 3 bases at V and 5 bases at J, with 4 bases between. The CDR3 extends over 11 amino acids. This specimen comes from a study of blood T cell repertoires in COVID-19. Sequencing input: PBMCs or T cells enriched from blood (not recorded which). The rearrangement uses TRBV19 and TRBJ1-1; no clear D gene. This TCR derives from a man between 60 and 75 years old who had recovered from COVID-19. The CDR3 nucleotides read TGTGCCAGTAGTATGACTACTGAAGCTTTCTTT. Residues: CASSMTTEAFF.